A single sample gave rise to the 18 T cell receptor beta chains below, sequenced in a study of CD8+ T cells in alopecia areata. RNA, once extracted, was reverse transcribed into cDNA for use as the sequencing template. TCRdb's table, derived via immunoSEQ multiplex PCR, lists solely in-frame clones and lacks some. The sample has 200,000 to 250,000 clones; just over 65% are singletons. Documented treatment: oral pan-JAK inhibitor, 5-10 mg twice daily. Sequenced material: CD4+ T cells sorted from blood, taken at approximately week 44, from a patient treated with tofacitinib. The receptors here all came from a human donor with alopecia areata.

This clone is a singleton in its sample. V and J are TRBV4-3 and TRBJ1-1; a weak D match, TRBD1 (5 bases). The CDR3 consists of 12 residues. The V gene's germline CDR1 is LGHNA and CDR2 YSLEER. V lost 3 bases and J 6 bases, leaving 8 bases between the germline ends. The CDR3 spells CASSQGRAEAFF. In DNA form, the CDR3 reads TGCGCCAGCAGCCAGGGGCGGGCTGAAGCTTTCTTT.

This chain uses TRBV19 with TRBJ1-2, with D unclear. V was clipped by 9 bases and J by 2 bases, with 13 bases between them. CDR3 size: 13 residues. The germline gives CDR1 LNHDA, CDR2 SQIVND (reference sequence). CDR3: CASSSAGNYGYTF. In nucleotides, the CDR3 is TGTGCCAGCTCTAGTGCGGGAAACTATGGCTACACCTTC.

The chain joins TRBV2 to TRBJ1-1, with D possibly being TRBD1 (5 bases). V shed 5 bases and J shed 0 bases, with 10 bases lying between them. Germline V gene data show CDR1 as SNHLY and CDR2 as FYNNEI. The CDR3 runs to 14 residues. DNA for the CDR3: TGTGCCAGCAGTTGGGGGGGGATGAACACTGAAGCTTTCTTT. Translated, it gives CASSWGGMNTEAFF.

This clone was counted only a few times. The chain employs TRBV6-6 and TRBJ1-5, with D possibly matching TRBD1 (5 bases). From germline, CDR1 is MNHNY and CDR2 SVGAGI (reference sequence). Between the trimmed V and J ends, which lost 3 bases and 5 bases, there was a span of 11 bases. CDR3 length: 14 amino acids. CDR3: CASSYKGYDQPQHF. CDR3 in DNA: TGTGCCAGCAGTTATAAGGGGTATGATCAGCCCCAGCATTTT.

The chain carries TRBV2 and TRBJ2-3; 8 nucleotides agree with TRBD2. The CDR3 spans 14 residues. Germline CDR1 reads SNHLY; CDR2 reads FYNNEI. Trimming cost V 7 bases and J 3 bases; bases outside gene matches: 6. The CDR3 loop reads CASMTSAGTDTQYF. CDR3 DNA sequence: TGTGCCAGCATGACTAGCGCGGGTACAGATACGCAGTATTTT.

The rearrangement links TRBV7-2 to TRBJ1-1; no firm D call. Germline CDR1 SGHTA, CDR2 FQGNSA. Trimming took off 1 base at V and 6 bases at J, with 9 bases between the two ends. The CDR3 sequence is 13 residues long. The CDR3 protein is CASSLVGFAEAFF. The CDR3 DNA reads as TGTGCCAGCAGCTTAGTGGGTTTTGCTGAAGCTTTCTTT.

The chain links TRBV27 to TRBJ2-5; 10 bases are a match to TRBD1. With V trimmed by 5 bases and J by 5 bases, 11 bases remained unmatched. The germline gives CDR1 MNHEY, CDR2 SMNVEV (reference sequence). This CDR3 contains 16 residues. CDR3 sequence (DNA): TGTGCCAGCAGTCTTTCGACAGGGGGCAGAAGGGAGACCCAGTACTTC. This translates into CASSLSTGGRRETQYF.

The gene calls are TRBV4-3 and TRBJ1-1, with TRBD1 identical over 7 bases. The V gene's germline CDR1 is LGHNA and CDR2 YSLEER. The CDR3 extends over 16 amino acids. V shed 0 bases, J shed 4 bases, and the junction held 8 bases outside the gene matches. The CDR3 spells CASSQDEATGSTEAFF. The CDR3 DNA is TGCGCCAGCAGCCAAGATGAAGCGACAGGGAGCACTGAAGCTTTCTTT.

This clone has only one observation. The V and J genes are TRBV25-1 and TRBJ1-6; D gene uncertain. Germline CDR1 MGHDK, CDR2 SYGVNS. V lost 3 bases and J lost 0, with 0 bases in between. CDR3 size: 13 residues. The CDR3 protein is CASSDSYNSPLHF. In DNA, the CDR3 is TGTGCCAGCAGTGACTCCTATAATTCACCCCTCCACTTT.

The chain links TRBV29-1 to TRBJ1-2; D unresolved. Looked up from germline, CDR1 is SQVTM and CDR2 is ANQGSEA. V lost 4 bases and J 5 bases, leaving 14 bases between the germline ends. This CDR3 has 13 amino acids. This chain's CDR3 is CSVVFHTGYGYTF. CDR3 bases: TGCAGCGTTGTTTTCCATACGGGGTATGGCTACACCTTC.

The chain employs TRBV7-3 and TRBJ2-3, with TRBD2 matching over 8 bases. The CDR3 is 17 amino acids. Germline CDR1 is SGHTA and CDR2 is FQGTGA. The junction had 8 bases not matched to a gene; V was cut back by 0 bases and J by 3 bases. The CDR3 coding sequence is TGTGCCAGCAGCTTAACTAAAGGACTAGCATCGACAGATACGCAGTATTTT. Translated: CASSLTKGLASTDTQYF.

The chain links TRBV6-6 to TRBJ1-5; the match to TRBD1 covers 9 bases. This CDR3 comprises 14 residues. Germline CDR1 reads MNHNY; CDR2 reads SVGAGI (reference sequence). The V gene end was trimmed by 10 bases and the J gene end by 7 bases; junction bases not matched to a gene: 11. Here the CDR3 reads CATAWDREGQPQHF. In nucleotides, the CDR3 is TGTGCCACCGCCTGGGACAGGGAGGGCCAGCCCCAGCATTTT.

The chain has TRBV6-1 and TRBJ2-7, with 7 bases aligning to TRBD2. From germline, CDR1 is MNHNS and CDR2 SASEGT. The CDR3 contains 17 residues. The V and J ends lost 2 bases and 0 bases, in that order; junction bases with no gene match: 10. As DNA, the CDR3 is TGTGCCAGCAGTGAAATGGGGGACTACCGGTTCTCCTACGAGCAGTACTTC. Amino acids: CASSEMGDYRFSYEQYF.

The chain combines TRBV27 with TRBJ2-1, with D perhaps TRBD2 (5 bases). V lost 8 bases and J lost 7, with 30 bases in between. Germline lookup yields CDR1 MNHEY and CDR2 SMNVEV (reference sequence). The CDR3 is made up of 18 amino acids. The CDR3 nucleotides read TGTGCCAGCCGAAGCCTTAGCGTCCGGGTCTCCTTTGGGAATGAGCAGTTCTTC. Translated, it gives CASRSLSVRVSFGNEQFF.

J is TRBJ1-1 and V is TRBV14; 8 bases line up with TRBD1. V lost 4 bases to trimming and J lost 8 bases; unmatched junction nucleotides: 9. CDR1 is SGHDN and CDR2 is FVKESK in the germline V gene. CDR3 length: 14 residues. The CDR3 region has the DNA TGTGCCAGCAGCCCTGACAGGGGAGTCTTCGAAGCTTTCTTT. Amino acids: CASSPDRGVFEAFF.

This clone was recorded once. The chain combines TRBV30 with TRBJ2-5, with D perhaps given as TRBD1 or TRBD2 (5 bases each). The CDR3 spans 13 residues. Trimming took off 0 bases at V and 7 bases at J, with 12 bases between the two ends. CDR1 and CDR2 (germline): GTSNPN, SVGIG (reference sequence). DNA for the CDR3: TGTGCCTGGAGTGTAGGGACGGTGGGGACCCAGTACTTC. This codes for CAWSVGTVGTQYF.

The chain carries TRBV7-2 and TRBJ2-1, with 10 bases aligning to TRBD1. The V and J ends lost 8 bases and 4 bases, in that order; junction bases with no gene match: 11. Per the germline V gene, CDR1 is SGHTA and CDR2 is FQGNSA. The CDR3 runs to 16 residues. CDR3 residues: CASAPLDRGLYNEQFF. Here the CDR3 DNA reads TGTGCCAGCGCCCCGCTCGACAGGGGGCTTTACAATGAGCAGTTCTTC. Complete variable domain (other parts from reference TRBV7-2 and TRBJ2-1): GAGVSQSPSNKVTEKGKDVELRCDPISGHTALYWYRQSLGQGLEFLIYFQGNSAPDKSGLPSDRFSAERTGGSVSTLTIQRTQQEDSAVYLCASAPLDRGLYNEQFFGPGTRLTVL.

The table lists this clone with a few counts. The chain links TRBV29-1 to TRBJ2-2; D remains unclear. V gave up 7 bases and J gave up 1 base, with 13 bases separating them. The germline CDR1 and CDR2 sequences are SQVTM and ANQGSEA. This CDR3 spans 14 amino acids. CDR3 sequence (DNA): TGCAGCGCCCCCCACCTCCAGAACACCGGGGAGCTGTTTTTT. It yields the protein CSAPHLQNTGELFF.